A selection of T cell receptor beta chains follows, all from one sample in a study of Tregs in tolerant kidney transplant recipients. The repertoire was sequenced with immunoSEQ multiplex PCR; TCRdb's copy has only in-frame clones and lacks some. This table has tens of thousands of clones, approximately 94% appearing once. Sequencing was performed on CD4+ T cells from blood (PBMCs), taken 12 months after the transplant. The receptors were sampled from a human patient who received a combined kidney and bone marrow transplant. Part of the T cell pool may stem from the graft donor. The CDR3 runs from the conserved cysteine through the conserved F or W. D genes are given only for firm matches. A row's size may be missing; if present it is once, few, many or a size class.

NA	TRBJ1-5	NA	TRBV18	CASSPGQSNQPQHF	TGTGCCAGCTCACCAGGACAGAGCAATCAGCCCCAGCATTTT
TRBD2	TRBJ2-3	NA	TRBV19	CASSIPSGTGTDTQYF	TGTGCCAGTAGTATCCCGAGCGGGACCGGCACAGATACGCAGTATTTT
NA	TRBJ1-1	NA	TRBV30	CAWRIKNPWAGNTEAFF	TGTGCCTGGAGGATAAAAAACCCTTGGGCTGGGAACACTGAAGCTTTCTTT
NA	TRBJ2-3	NA	TRBV4-3	CASSPVLTDTQYF	TGCGCCAGCAGCCCGGTTTTGACAGATACGCAGTATTTT
TRBD1	TRBJ1-4	NA	TRBV4-2	CASSQDLMGTGANEKLFF	TGTGCCAGCAGCCAAGATTTAATGGGGACAGGGGCTAATGAAAAACTGTTTTTT
NA	TRBJ2-3	NA	TRBV7-8	CASSPLLAHLSTDTQYF	TGTGCCAGCAGCCCACTTCTAGCGCACCTTAGCACAGATACGCAGTATTTT
TRBD1	TRBJ2-1	once	TRBV4-1	CASSQEGDRGYNEQFF	TGCGCCAGCAGCCAAGAGGGGGACAGGGGATACAATGAGCAGTTCTTC
TRBD1	TRBJ1-5	NA	TRBV10-3	CAISGDREQPQHF	TGTGCCATCAGTGGGGACAGGGAACAGCCCCAGCATTTT
NA	TRBJ2-7	once	TRBV21-1	CASSPVEGTKAYEQYF	TGTGCCAGCTCTCCGGTGGAAGGGACTAAGGCCTACGAGCAGTACTTC
TRBD2	TRBJ2-5	NA	TRBV5-4	CASSGGVGERETQYF	TGTGCCAGCAGCGGGGGGGTTGGGGAGAGAGAGACCCAGTACTTC
NA	TRBJ2-2	NA	TRBV30	CAWSVRSTGELFF	TGTGCCTGGAGTGTACGGTCAACCGGGGAGCTGTTTTTT
TRBD1	TRBJ2-2	NA	TRBV18	CASSYRTGGTGELFF	TGTGCCAGCTCGTACCGGACAGGGGGCACCGGGGAGCTGTTTTTT
TRBD1	TRBJ2-7	once	TRBV5-4	CASSVDRGEQYF	TGTGCCAGCAGCGTCGACAGGGGCGAGCAGTACTTC
TRBD2	TRBJ2-1	NA	TRBV5-1	CASVLAGGNNEQFF	TGCGCCAGCGTACTAGCGGGGGGGAACAATGAGCAGTTCTTC
NA	TRBJ1-4	NA	TRBV4-3	CASSQDRGGGTNNEKLFF	TGCGCCAGCAGCCAAGACAGAGGCGGGGGGACTAATAATGAAAAACTGTTTTTT
NA	TRBJ1-2	NA	TRBV9	CASSFRTGNYGYTF	TGTGCCAGCAGCTTCCGGACGGGAAACTATGGCTACACCTTC
TRBD2	TRBJ2-3	NA	TRBV11-3	CASSPGRGTDTQYF	TGTGCCAGCAGCCCGGGGAGGGGCACAGATACGCAGTATTTT
TRBD2	TRBJ2-3	NA	TRBV28	CASRIRPGGPDTQYF	TGTGCCAGCAGAATACGGCCGGGGGGTCCAGATACGCAGTATTTT
NA	TRBJ2-7	NA	TRBV28	CASSPYLERYF	TGTGCCAGCAGCCCGTATCTTGAGCGGTACTTC
NA	TRBJ2-7	NA	TRBV27	CASSTIGGGEQYF	TGTGCCAGCAGTACCATAGGGGGGGGCGAGCAGTACTTC
NA	TRBJ1-1	NA	TRBV5-1	CASSLVWNTEAFF	TGCGCCAGCAGCTTGGTCTGGAACACTGAAGCTTTCTTT
TRBD1	TRBJ2-7	NA	TRBV7-2	CASSLRQGRLYEQYF	TGTGCCAGCAGCCTCAGACAGGGACGTCTCTACGAGCAGTACTTC
TRBD1	TRBJ1-2	NA	TRBV6-1	CASSEKPGTVYGYTF	TGTGCCAGCAGTGAAAAGCCAGGGACAGTCTATGGCTACACCTTC
TRBD1	TRBJ1-2	NA	TRBV5-4	CASSLPDRGSYGYTF	TGTGCCAGCAGCTTACCGGACAGGGGGTCCTATGGCTACACCTTC
TRBD1	TRBJ1-1	few	TRBV7-9	CASSLGDSVEAFF	TGTGCCAGCAGCTTAGGGGACAGCGTTGAAGCTTTCTTT
TRBD2	TRBJ2-3	NA	TRBV6-5	CASSQRGGGTDTQYF	TGTGCCAGCAGTCAGCGGGGGGGCGGCACAGATACGCAGTATTTT
TRBD1	TRBJ2-2	NA	TRBV5-4	CASSLPGQGSGELFF	TGTGCCAGCAGCTTGCCCGGACAGGGCAGCGGGGAGCTGTTTTTT
NA	TRBJ1-3	NA	TRBV11-3	CASSLGGRGGNTIYF	TGTGCCAGCAGCTTAGGGGGGCGAGGTGGAAACACCATATATTTT
NA	TRBJ2-2	NA	TRBV6-5	CASSYSAGTTGELFF	TGTGCCAGCAGTTACTCGGCAGGTACCACCGGGGAGCTGTTTTTT
NA	TRBJ1-4	NA	TRBV7-2	CASSSTLGLEKLFF	TGTGCCAGCAGCTCGACATTGGGTTTAGAAAAACTGTTTTTT
NA	TRBJ2-7	NA	TRBV19	CASSRGIDLEEQYF	TGTGCCAGTAGTAGGGGCATTGATCTAGAAGAGCAGTACTTC
TRBD2	TRBJ2-1	NA	TRBV11-3	CASSLRTSGPHNEQFF	TGTGCCAGCAGCTTAAGGACTAGCGGGCCTCACAATGAGCAGTTCTTC
NA	TRBJ1-2	NA	TRBV5-1	CASSLVGDYGYTF	TGCGCCAGCAGCTTGGTGGGAGACTATGGCTACACCTTC
NA	TRBJ1-3	NA	TRBV10-3	CAISQAGGHSGNTIYF	TGTGCCATCAGTCAGGCTGGGGGACACTCTGGAAACACCATATATTTT
TRBD1	TRBJ2-2	NA	TRBV7-2	CASSSRGQGGELFF	TGTGCCAGCAGCTCCAGGGGGCAGGGCGGGGAGCTGTTTTTT
TRBD1	TRBJ1-2	once	TRBV10-3	CAIGQGANYGYTF	TGTGCCATCGGACAGGGAGCTAACTATGGCTACACCTTC
NA	TRBJ2-1	NA	TRBV5-4	CASSTRQSSYNEQFF	TGTGCCAGCAGCACCAGACAGAGCTCCTACAATGAGCAGTTCTTC
TRBD2	TRBJ2-5	NA	TRBV6-5	CASSPSGRPQETQYF	TGTGCCAGCAGCCCTAGCGGGCGGCCGCAAGAGACCCAGTACTTC
TRBD2	TRBJ2-3	NA	TRBV9	CASSVEVFSGRDTQYF	TGTGCCAGCAGCGTAGAAGTCTTTAGCGGGAGAGATACGCAGTATTTT
TRBD2	TRBJ2-7	NA	TRBV7-2	CASSLGRLAGGEQYF	TGTGCCAGCAGCTTAGGTCGACTAGCGGGAGGCGAGCAGTACTTC
TRBD1	TRBJ1-1	NA	TRBV28	CASTKGARTEAFF	TGTGCCAGCACTAAGGGGGCAAGAACTGAAGCTTTCTTT
NA	TRBJ2-3	once	TRBV6-4	CASSDVGGPGDTQYF	TGTGCCAGCAGTGACGTGGGGGGGCCGGGAGATACGCAGTATTTT
NA	TRBJ2-1	NA	TRBV20-1	CSATYNEQFF	TGCAGTGCTACGTACAATGAGCAGTTCTTC
TRBD1	TRBJ1-3	NA	TRBV5-1	CASSFGTAGNTIYF	TGCGCCAGCAGCTTCGGGACAGCTGGAAACACCATATATTTT
TRBD2	TRBJ2-5	NA	TRBV6-4	CASSDSRLAGSWGQETQYF	TGTGCCAGCAGTGACTCACGTCTAGCGGGGTCATGGGGCCAAGAGACCCAGTACTTC
TRBD2	TRBJ2-3	NA	TRBV7-2	CASSLTGLARPPSTDTQYF	TGTGCCAGCAGCTTAACGGGACTAGCGAGGCCTCCGAGCACAGATACGCAGTATTTT
TRBD2	TRBJ2-7	NA	TRBV5-4	CASSLGGTSGNEQYF	TGTGCCAGCAGCTTGGGGGGAACTAGCGGGAACGAGCAGTACTTC
NA	TRBJ1-2	NA	TRBV25-1	CASSERFAYGYTF	TGTGCCAGCAGTGAACGGTTCGCCTATGGCTACACCTTC
TRBD1	TRBJ1-2	NA	TRBV11-2	CASSLDRVDYGYTF	TGTGCCAGCAGCCTGGACAGGGTCGACTATGGCTACACCTTC
NA	TRBJ1-3	NA	TRBV18	CASSPSREDTIYF	TGTGCCAGCTCACCCTCCCGGGAGGACACCATATATTTT
TRBD2	TRBJ2-1	NA	TRBV30	CAWRKAGMALSGRPIYNEQFF	TGTGCCTGGAGAAAGGCAGGGATGGCTCTTAGCGGGAGGCCCATCTACAATGAGCAGTTCTTC
NA	TRBJ2-1	NA	TRBV11-3	CASSLASYYNEQFF	TGTGCCAGCAGCTTAGCTTCCTACTACAATGAGCAGTTCTTC
NA	TRBJ2-6	NA	TRBV7-2	CASSPRGSSGANVLTF	TGTGCCAGCAGCCCGCGCGGTAGCTCTGGGGCCAACGTCCTGACTTTC
NA	TRBJ2-3	NA	TRBV7-2	CASSSGGGPATDTQYF	TGTGCCAGCAGCTCAGGCGGGGGCCCGGCCACAGATACGCAGTATTTT
TRBD1	TRBJ1-6	NA	TRBV18	CASSPPDRAYNSPLHF	TGTGCCAGCTCACCCCCGGACAGGGCGTATAATTCCCCCCTCCACTTT
NA	TRBJ1-1	few	TRBV19	CASRLTANTEAFF	TGTGCCAGTAGACTCACAGCGAACACTGAAGCTTTCTTT
TRBD2	TRBJ2-1	NA	TRBV5-1	CASRLGTSSPHEQFF	TGCGCCAGCAGGCTAGGGACTAGCTCGCCCCATGAGCAGTTCTTC
NA	TRBJ2-1	once	TRBV18	CASSPQSNNEQFF	TGTGCCAGCTCACCCCAGTCCAACAATGAGCAGTTCTTC
TRBD1	TRBJ1-2	NA	TRBV29-1	CSVGQGGYGYTF	TGCAGCGTTGGACAGGGAGGTTATGGCTACACCTTC